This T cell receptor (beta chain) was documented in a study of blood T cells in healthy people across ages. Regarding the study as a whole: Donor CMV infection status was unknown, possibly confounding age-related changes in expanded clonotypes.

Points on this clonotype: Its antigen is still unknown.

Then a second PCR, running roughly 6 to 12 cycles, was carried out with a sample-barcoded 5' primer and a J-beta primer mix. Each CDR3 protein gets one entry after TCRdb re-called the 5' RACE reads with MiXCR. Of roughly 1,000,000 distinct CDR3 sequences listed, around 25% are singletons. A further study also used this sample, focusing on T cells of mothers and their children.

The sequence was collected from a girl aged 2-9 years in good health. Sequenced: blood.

CDR3 residues: CASRTPGLAGYNEQFF. CDR3 in DNA: TGTGCCAGCAGGACGCCGGGACTAGCGGGTTACAATGAGCAGTTCTTC. This sequence joins TRBV7-9 and TRBJ2-1; the match to TRBD2 covers 12 bases. The CDR3 runs 16 residues. The V and J ends lost 6 bases and 4 bases, in that order; junction bases with no gene match: 7. Germline-derived CDR1 and CDR2 are SEHNR and FQNEAQ (reference sequence). The whole variable domain, remainder taken from reference TRBV7-9 and TRBJ2-1, is DTGVSQNPRHKITKRGQNVTFRCDPISEHNRLYWYRQTLGQGPEFLTYFQNEAQLEKSRLLSDRFSAERPKGSFSTLEIQRTEQGDSAMYLCASRTPGLAGYNEQFFGPGTRLTVL.